Below, 14 T cell receptor beta chains from the same sample are listed, as sequenced in a study of T cells in Graves' hyperthyroidism and ophthalmopathy. TCR beta CDR3 region amplification was performed from RNA transcripts. Using the HTBI primer set, a first-round RT-PCR was run on the TCR CDR3. TCRdb fed the multiplex PCR reads into MiXCR, producing one record per CDR3 protein. The sample consists of a few hundred thousand distinct CDR3 sequences, over 15% of them appearing once. The sample comprised blood. The receptors were gathered from a woman aged 50 to 65 with Graves' hyperthyroidism.

This clonotype has ten or more counts. The genes are TRBV5-1 and TRBJ2-1, with 9 bases identical to TRBD1. The V gene's germline CDR1 is SGHRS and CDR2 YFSETQ. With V trimmed by 0 bases and J by 6 bases, 4 bases remained unmatched. This CDR3 is 15 amino acids long. CDR3 residues: CASSLGTGVTNEQFF. The CDR3 DNA reads TGCGCCAGCAGCTTGGGGACAGGGGTCACCAATGAGCAGTTCTTC.

On this clonotype: One base away lies a much larger clone, so this may be a sequencing read error. The gene calls are TRBV2 and TRBJ2-1, with no clear D. The CDR3 totals 13 residues. Germline CDR1 reads SNHLY; CDR2 reads FYNNEI. This chain's CDR3 is CASSVAKYNKQFF. The DNA for the CDR3 is TGTGCCAGCAGTGTAGCCAAATACAATAAGCAGTTCTTC.

This sequence joins TRBV20-1 and TRBJ2-5; 11 bases are a match to TRBD1. CDR1 DFQATT and CDR2 SNEGSKA come from the germline V gene (reference sequence). There are 17 residues in the CDR3. The J segment lost 5 bases and the V segment lost 1 base, leaving 12 bases of the junction unmatched. CDR3 region: CSARGERDRGVKETQYF. CDR3 in DNA: TGCAGTGCTAGAGGGGAGAGGGACAGGGGGGTTAAGGAGACCCAGTACTTC.

In its sample, this clonotype was seen a few times. Written as DNA, the CDR3 is TGCGCCAGCACAGGGGGAGAAATGGATACGCAGTATTTT. Translating gives CASTGGEMDTQYF. The gene calls are TRBV5-1 and TRBJ2-3; 7 positions match TRBD1. V lost 6 bases to trimming and J lost 6 bases; unmatched junction nucleotides: 7. The germline gives CDR1 SGHRS, CDR2 YFSETQ. There are 13 residues in the CDR3.

At least ten counts were recorded for this clonotype. The V gene is TRBV30, the J gene TRBJ1-1; possibly TRBD1 for D (5 bases). The CDR3 runs to 14 residues. The V end lost 2 bases, the J end lost 1 base, and 11 bases lay between the germline ends. CDR1 is GTSNPN, CDR2 SVGIG, per germline (reference sequence). The CDR3 nucleotides read TGTGCCTGGAGTCCCGGGACGGCGAACACTGAAGCTTTCTTT. Translating it yields CAWSPGTANTEAFF.

This clonotype was found many times. This chain connects TRBV12-3 or TRBV12-4 to TRBJ1-1; 10 nucleotides match TRBD1. With V trimmed by 0 bases and J by 3 bases, 7 bases remained unmatched. The CDR3 loop spans 17 amino acids. CDR3 in amino acids: CASSLAVRDRGDTEAFF. CDR3 nucleotides: TGTGCCAGCAGTTTAGCAGTCCGGGACAGGGGAGACACTGAAGCTTTCTTT.

J is TRBJ1-5 and V is TRBV19, with D hard to call. CDR1 and CDR2 (germline): LNHDA, SQIVND (reference sequence). CDR3 length equals 14 residues. Trimming cost V 4 bases and J 1 base, with 8 bases left between them. The CDR3 region is CASSRGQSNQPQHF. In DNA form, the CDR3 reads TGTGCCAGTAGTAGGGGTCAAAGCAATCAGCCCCAGCATTTT.

This clonotype has ten or more counts. The DNA for the CDR3 is TGTGCCGGAGACCCAGCGGATAACTATGGCTACACCTTC. Residues: CAGDPADNYGYTF. The chain carries TRBV30 and TRBJ1-2, with unresolved D. In germline, CDR1 is GTSNPN, CDR2 SVGIG (reference sequence). The V gene lost 8 bases and the J gene lost 1 base, with 14 bases spanning the gap. The CDR3 is 13 amino acids.

This clonotype was detected many times. The V call is TRBV13, the J call TRBJ1-6; D is possibly TRBD1 (5 bases). The germline V gene has CDR1 PRHDT and CDR2 FYEKMQ (reference sequence). The CDR3 is 16 amino acids. Trimming removed 2 bases from V and 8 bases from J, with 16 bases in between. CDR3 DNA: TGTGCCAGCAGCTTATTAGGATGGGACCGACATTCACCCCTCCACTTT. Translated: CASSLLGWDRHSPLHF.

This clonotype was detected only a few times. The chain links TRBV29-1 to TRBJ1-4, with no clear D. Germline-derived CDR1 and CDR2 are SQVTM and ANQGSEA. CDR3 length: 12 residues. Trimming pared 6 bases from V and 8 bases from J, leaving 13 bases between. CDR3 protein: CSVLSEGEKLFF. CDR3 DNA sequence: TGCAGCGTGTTGTCGGAAGGGGAAAAACTGTTTTTT.

This clonotype came up many times. This chain uses TRBV2 with TRBJ1-1; D uncertain. The V and J ends lost 5 bases and 10 bases respectively, with 14 bases between them. Germline values: CDR1 SNHLY, CDR2 FYNNEI. The CDR3 is 12 amino acids. The CDR3 protein is CASSKESLGAFF. The CDR3 DNA follows: TGTGCCAGCAGTAAAGAGTCTCTGGGAGCTTTCTTT.

This clonotype was observed a few times. This chain uses TRBV28 with TRBJ1-1; possible D gene TRBD1, 6 bases. The CDR3 spans 13 residues. Germline CDR1 reads MDHEN; CDR2 reads SYDVKM. V lost 5 bases and J 5 bases, leaving 12 bases between the germline ends. The CDR3 region has the DNA TGTGCCAGCAGTGGGGGGCTGTGGACTGAAGCTTTCTTT. Protein sequence: CASSGGLWTEAFF.

This clonotype was seen only a few times. The rearrangement links TRBV6-1 to TRBJ1-5; no definite D call. The CDR3 runs to 14 residues. CDR1 is MNHNS and CDR2 is SASEGT in the germline V gene. V shed 6 bases and J shed 3 bases, with 12 bases lying between them. In DNA, the CDR3 is TGTGCCAGCAGGGAACGGGGTTACAATCAGCCCCAGCATTTT. Amino acids: CASRERGYNQPQHF.

As regards this clonotype: A much larger clonotype is one base distant, so this may be a read error. The CDR3 bases are TGTGCCAGCAGTGTGGACAGCGGGAGAGACAATGAGCAGTTCTTC. This encodes CASSVDSGRDNEQFF. This chain connects TRBV2 to TRBJ2-1; 8 bases align to TRBD2. The CDR3 is 15 amino acids. The trim removed 4 bases at V and 5 bases at J, leaving 7 bases unmatched. Germline assignment: CDR1 SNHLY and CDR2 FYNNEI. Together with reference TRBV2 and TRBJ2-1, the CDR3 gives the full variable domain: EPEVTQTPSHQVTQMGQEVILRCVPISNHLYFYWYRQILGQKVEFLVSFYNNEISEKSEIFDDQFSVERPDGSNFTLKIRSTKLEDSAMYFCASSVDSGRDNEQFFGPGTRLTVL.